This T cell receptor beta chain was identified during a study of blood T cell repertoires in COVID-19. Study in general: Sample material is recorded as cDNA or gDNA derived from T cells, B-cell-depleted T cells, or PBMCs.

Using immunoSEQ multiplex PCR, the repertoire was profiled, and TCRdb retains in-frame clones only, with some absent. Among 110,000 to 150,000 clones, around 81% were seen once, and the ten largest hold 1.6%. With V trimmed by 4 bases and J by 7 bases, 7 bases remained unmatched. The germline CDR1 and CDR2 sequences are SEHNR and FQNEAQ (reference sequence). This CDR3 region has 16 residues. This clone appeared a few times. This sequence was found in a human donor in a cohort sampled during active COVID-19. The sequencing input was peripheral blood. The rearrangement joins TRBV7-9 to TRBJ2-1, with 13 bases identical to TRBD2. In nucleotides, the CDR3 is TGTGCCAGCAGCTACACGGGACTAGCGGGAAAAAATGAGCAGTTCTTC. This codes for CASSYTGLAGKNEQFF.